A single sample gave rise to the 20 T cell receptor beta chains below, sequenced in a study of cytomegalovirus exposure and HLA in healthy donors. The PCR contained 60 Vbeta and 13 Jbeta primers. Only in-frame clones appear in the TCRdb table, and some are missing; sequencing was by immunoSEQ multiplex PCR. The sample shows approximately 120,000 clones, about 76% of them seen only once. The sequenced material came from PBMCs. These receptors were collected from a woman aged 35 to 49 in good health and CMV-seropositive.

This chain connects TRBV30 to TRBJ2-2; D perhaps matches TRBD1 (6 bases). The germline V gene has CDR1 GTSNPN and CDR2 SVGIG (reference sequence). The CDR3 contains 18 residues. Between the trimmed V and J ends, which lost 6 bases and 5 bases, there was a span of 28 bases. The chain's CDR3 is CACLVGDRGGVGTGELFF. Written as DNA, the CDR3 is TGTGCCTGCCTCGTTGGGGACCGTGGGGGCGTGGGTACCGGGGAGCTGTTTTTT.

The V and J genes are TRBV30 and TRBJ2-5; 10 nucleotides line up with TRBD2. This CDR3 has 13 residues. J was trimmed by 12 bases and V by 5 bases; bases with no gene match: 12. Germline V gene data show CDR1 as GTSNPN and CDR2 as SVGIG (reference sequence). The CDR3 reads CAWGGSGGVFEYF. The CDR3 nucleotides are TGTGCCTGGGGGGGGAGCGGGGGGGTTTTTGAGTACTTC.

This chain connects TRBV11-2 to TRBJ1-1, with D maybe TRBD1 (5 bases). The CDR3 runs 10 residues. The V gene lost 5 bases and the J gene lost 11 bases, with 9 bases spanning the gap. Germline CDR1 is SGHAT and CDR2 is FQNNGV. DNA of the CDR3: TGTGCCAGCAGCCGGGGGGGGGCTTTCTTT. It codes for CASSRGGAFF.

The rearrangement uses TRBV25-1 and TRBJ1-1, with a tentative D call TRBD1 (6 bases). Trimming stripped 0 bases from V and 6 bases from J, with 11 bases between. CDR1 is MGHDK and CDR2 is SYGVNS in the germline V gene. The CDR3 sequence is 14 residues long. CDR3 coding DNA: TGTGCCAGCAGTGAATATAACAGGGACGCTGAAGCTTTCTTT. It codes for CASSEYNRDAEAFF.

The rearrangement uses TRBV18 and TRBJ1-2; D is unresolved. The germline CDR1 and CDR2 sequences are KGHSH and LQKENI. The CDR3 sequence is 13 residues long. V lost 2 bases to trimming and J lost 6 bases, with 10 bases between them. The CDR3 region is CASSPRQEDGYTF. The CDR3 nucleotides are TGTGCCAGCTCACCAAGGCAGGAGGATGGCTACACCTTC. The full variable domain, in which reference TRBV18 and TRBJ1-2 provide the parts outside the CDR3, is NAGVMQNPRHLVRRRGQEARLRCSPMKGHSHVYWYRQLPEEGLKFMVYLQKENIIDESGMPKERFSAEFPKEGPSILRIQQVVRGDSAAYFCASSPRQEDGYTFGSGTRLTVV.

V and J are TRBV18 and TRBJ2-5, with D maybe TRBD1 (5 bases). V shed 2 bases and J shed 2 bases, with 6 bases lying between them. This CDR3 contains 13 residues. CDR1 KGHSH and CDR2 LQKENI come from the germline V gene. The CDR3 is CASSPGAQETQYF. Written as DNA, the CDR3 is TGTGCCAGCTCACCAGGGGCACAAGAGACCCAGTACTTC.

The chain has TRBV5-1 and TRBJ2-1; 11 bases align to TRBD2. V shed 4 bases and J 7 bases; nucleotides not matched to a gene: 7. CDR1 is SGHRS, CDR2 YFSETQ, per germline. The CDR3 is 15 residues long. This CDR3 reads CASSIVAGGMNEQFF. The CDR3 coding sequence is TGCGCCAGCAGCATAGTAGCGGGGGGGATGAATGAGCAGTTCTTC.

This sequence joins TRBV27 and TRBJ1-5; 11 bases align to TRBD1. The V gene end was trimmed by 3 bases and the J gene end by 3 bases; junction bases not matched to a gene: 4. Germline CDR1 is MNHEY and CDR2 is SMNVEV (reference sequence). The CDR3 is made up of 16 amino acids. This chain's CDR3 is CASSFGDRGNNQPQHF. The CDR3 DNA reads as TGTGCCAGCAGTTTCGGGGACAGGGGGAACAATCAGCCCCAGCATTTT.

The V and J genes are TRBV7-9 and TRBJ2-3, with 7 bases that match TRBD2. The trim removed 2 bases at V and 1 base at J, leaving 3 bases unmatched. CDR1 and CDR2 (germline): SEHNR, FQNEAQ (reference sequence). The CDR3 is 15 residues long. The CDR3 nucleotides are TGTGCCAGCAGCTTATGGGGGGGAGGCACAGATACGCAGTATTTT. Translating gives CASSLWGGGTDTQYF.

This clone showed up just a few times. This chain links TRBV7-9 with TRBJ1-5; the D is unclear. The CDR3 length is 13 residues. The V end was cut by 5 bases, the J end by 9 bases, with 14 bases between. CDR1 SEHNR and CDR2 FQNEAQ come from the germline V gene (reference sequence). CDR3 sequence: CASSVGATGPQHF. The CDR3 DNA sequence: TGTGCCAGCAGCGTCGGTGCTACGGGGCCCCAGCATTTT.

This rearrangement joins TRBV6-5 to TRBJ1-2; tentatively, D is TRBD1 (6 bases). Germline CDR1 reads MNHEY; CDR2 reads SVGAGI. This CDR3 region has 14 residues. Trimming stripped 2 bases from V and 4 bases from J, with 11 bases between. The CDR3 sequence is CASSYRDTGYGYTF. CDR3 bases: TGTGCCAGCAGTTACCGGGACACCGGCTATGGCTACACCTTC.

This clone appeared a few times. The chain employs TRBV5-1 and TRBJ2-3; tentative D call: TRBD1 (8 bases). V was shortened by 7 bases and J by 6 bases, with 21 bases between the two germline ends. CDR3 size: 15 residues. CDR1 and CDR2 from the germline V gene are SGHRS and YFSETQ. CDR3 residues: CASGAGQGLSDTQYF. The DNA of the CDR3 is TGCGCCAGCGGAGCTGGACAGGGACTATCTGATACGCAGTATTTT.

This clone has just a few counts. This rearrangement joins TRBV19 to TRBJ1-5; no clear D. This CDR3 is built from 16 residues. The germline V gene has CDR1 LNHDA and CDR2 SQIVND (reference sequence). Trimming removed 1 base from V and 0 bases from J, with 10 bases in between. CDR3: CASSIGGAASNQPQHF. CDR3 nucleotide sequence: TGTGCCAGTAGTATAGGCGGCGCAGCTAGCAATCAGCCCCAGCATTTT.

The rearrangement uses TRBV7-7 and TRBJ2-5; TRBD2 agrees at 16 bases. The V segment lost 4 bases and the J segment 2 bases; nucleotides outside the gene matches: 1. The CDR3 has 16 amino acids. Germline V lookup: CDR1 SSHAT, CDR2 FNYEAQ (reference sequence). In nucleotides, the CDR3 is TGTGCCAGCAGCTCGGGACTAGCGGGGGGGCAAGAGACCCAGTACTTC. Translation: CASSSGLAGGQETQYF.

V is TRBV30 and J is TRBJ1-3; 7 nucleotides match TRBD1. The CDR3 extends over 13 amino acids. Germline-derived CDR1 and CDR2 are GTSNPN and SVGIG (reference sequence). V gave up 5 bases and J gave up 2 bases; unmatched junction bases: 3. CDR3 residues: CAWDQGAGNTIYF. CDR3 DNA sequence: TGTGCCTGGGACCAGGGGGCTGGAAACACCATATATTTT.

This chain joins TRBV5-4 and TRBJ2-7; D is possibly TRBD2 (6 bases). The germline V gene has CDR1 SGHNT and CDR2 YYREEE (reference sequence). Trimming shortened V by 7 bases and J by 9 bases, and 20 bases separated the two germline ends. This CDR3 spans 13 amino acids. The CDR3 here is CASAMGTGGVQYF. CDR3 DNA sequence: TGTGCCAGCGCTATGGGGACTGGCGGCGTGCAGTACTTC.

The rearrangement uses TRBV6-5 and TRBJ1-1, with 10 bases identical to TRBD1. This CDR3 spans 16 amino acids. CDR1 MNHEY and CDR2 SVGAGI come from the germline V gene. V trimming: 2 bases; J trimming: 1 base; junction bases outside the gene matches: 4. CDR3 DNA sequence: TGTGCCAGCAGTTACCTTAGACAGGGGGCGAACACTGAAGCTTTCTTT. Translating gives CASSYLRQGANTEAFF.

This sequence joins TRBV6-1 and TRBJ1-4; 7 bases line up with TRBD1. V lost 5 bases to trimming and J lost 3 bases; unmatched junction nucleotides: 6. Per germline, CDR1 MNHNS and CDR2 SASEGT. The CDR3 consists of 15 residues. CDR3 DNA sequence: TGTGCCAGCAGTACAGGGGTCATGGCTAATGAAAAACTGTTTTTT. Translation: CASSTGVMANEKLFF.

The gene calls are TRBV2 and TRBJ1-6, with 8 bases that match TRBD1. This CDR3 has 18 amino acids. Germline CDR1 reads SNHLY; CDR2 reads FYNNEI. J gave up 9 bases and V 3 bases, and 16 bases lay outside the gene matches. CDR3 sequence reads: CASSEQDRGVYLVSPLHF. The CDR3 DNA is TGTGCCAGCAGTGAGCAAGACAGGGGAGTTTATCTTGTTTCACCCCTCCACTTT.

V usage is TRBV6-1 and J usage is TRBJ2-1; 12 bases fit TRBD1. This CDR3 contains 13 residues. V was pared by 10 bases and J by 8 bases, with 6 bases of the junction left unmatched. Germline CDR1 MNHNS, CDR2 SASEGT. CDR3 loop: CATGTGGRDEQFF. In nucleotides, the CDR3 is TGTGCCACCGGGACAGGGGGCAGGGATGAGCAGTTCTTC.